The clone carrying this T cell receptor beta chain was detected only once. Its specificity is unknown. This sample was included in a study of cytomegalovirus exposure and HLA in healthy donors. General study results and limits: TCR beta sequences reportedly predicted most subjects' HLA-A and HLA-B alleles accurately.

Primers: 60 Vbeta forward and 13 Jbeta reverse. Libraries were prepared by immunoSEQ multiplex PCR; TCRdb keeps only in-frame clonotypes and omits some of them. The table shows about 120,000 clones, with 55% to 75% occurring only once. The sequencing sample was made of PBMCs. This receptor was identified in a man in his thirties or forties in good health and CMV-seropositive.

CDR3 in DNA: TGCGCCAGCAGCCAGACTAGCGGGGAATACAATGAGCAGTTCTTC. This gives the protein CASSQTSGEYNEQFF. The chain carries TRBV5-1 and TRBJ2-1; 11 nucleotides line up with TRBD2. Germline values: CDR1 SGHRS, CDR2 YFSETQ. The CDR3 sequence is 15 residues long. J lost 4 bases, V lost 4 bases, and 4 bases had no gene match.